The 23 T cell receptor beta chains presented below share a single source sample, sequenced in a study of cytomegalovirus exposure and HLA in healthy donors. Researchers ran the PCR with 60 Vbeta and 13 Jbeta primers. Libraries were prepared by immunoSEQ multiplex PCR; TCRdb keeps only in-frame clonotypes and omits some of them. In total, the table holds more than 110,000 clones. Material: PBMCs. Every receptor here comes from a man aged 35-49 years in good health and CMV-seronegative.

The chain joins TRBV4-1 to TRBJ2-2, with D perhaps TRBD2 (5 bases). V was pared by 0 bases and J by 4 bases, with 9 bases between. This CDR3 contains 15 residues. CDR1 MGHRA and CDR2 YSYEKL come from the germline V gene. The CDR3 sequence: CASSQEPSPTGELFF. CDR3 nucleotides: TGCGCCAGCAGCCAAGAACCTAGCCCCACCGGGGAGCTGTTTTTT.

The chain recombines TRBV27 with TRBJ1-4; D is possibly TRBD1 (5 bases). V was clipped by 7 bases and J by 7 bases, with 19 bases between them. CDR1 is MNHEY, CDR2 SMNVEV, per germline (reference sequence). The CDR3 is made up of 15 amino acids. The CDR3 sequence is CASTTSQGFGEKLFF. CDR3 nucleotide sequence: TGTGCCAGCACTACCTCCCAGGGATTTGGTGAAAAACTGTTTTTT.

The gene calls are TRBV5-6 and TRBJ1-6; D possibly corresponds to TRBD1 (5 bases). The V gene lost 5 bases and the J gene lost 5 bases, with 11 bases spanning the gap. The CDR3 covers 14 residues. Germline-derived CDR1 and CDR2 are SGHDT and YYEEEE. CDR3 nucleotides: TGTGCCAGCAGACGGACATTAGATAATTCACCCCTCCACTTT. This translates into CASRRTLDNSPLHF. Full variable domain (missing parts from reference TRBV5-6 and TRBJ1-6): DAGVTQSPTHLIKTRGQQVTLRCSPKSGHDTVSWYQQALGQGPQFIFQYYEEEERQRGNFPDRFSGHQFPNYSSELNVNALLLGDSALYLCASRRTLDNSPLHFGNGTRLTVT.

The chain combines TRBV6-1 with TRBJ1-5, with 9 bases matching TRBD1. CDR3 size: 14 residues. In germline, CDR1 is MNHNS, CDR2 SASEGT. V gave up 6 bases and J gave up 6 bases; unmatched junction bases: 6. CDR3 in DNA: TGTGCCAGCAGGGGACAGGGAGGGAGTCAGCCCCAGCATTTT. Protein sequence: CASRGQGGSQPQHF.

With regard to this clone: The same CDR3 also results from other DNA sequences found in this sample. The gene calls are TRBV7-2 and TRBJ2-7, with 8 nucleotides matching TRBD1. Per germline, CDR1 SGHTA and CDR2 FQGNSA. The CDR3 consists of 14 residues. After removal of 5 bases from V and 3 bases from J, the junction contained 6 bases not matched to a gene. CDR3 in amino acids: CASSPRQGSYEQYF. Written as DNA, the CDR3 is TGTGCCAGCAGCCCCCGACAGGGGAGCTACGAGCAGTACTTC.

The V call is TRBV2, the J call TRBJ1-2; possible D gene TRBD1, 6 bases. Germline CDR1 reads SNHLY; CDR2 reads FYNNEI. Trimming shortened V by 5 bases and J by 5 bases, and 15 bases separated the two germline ends. This CDR3 region has 14 residues. CDR3: CASSKTGTEYGYTF. The CDR3 nucleotides are TGTGCCAGCAGTAAAACAGGGACGGAGTATGGCTACACCTTC.

The chain joins TRBV7-2 to TRBJ2-3; the D is unclear. The V end lost 4 bases, the J end lost 7 bases, and 9 bases lay between the germline ends. The CDR3 has 12 amino acids. Germline lookup yields CDR1 SGHTA and CDR2 FQGNSA. The CDR3 loop is CASSSTAYTQYF. The CDR3 DNA reads as TGTGCCAGCAGCTCCACAGCTTATACGCAGTATTTT. The full variable domain, its missing parts supplied by reference TRBV7-2 and TRBJ2-3, is GAGVSQSPSNKVTEKGKDVELRCDPISGHTALYWYRQSLGQGLEFLIYFQGNSAPDKSGLPSDRFSAERTGGSVSTLTIQRTQQEDSAVYLCASSSTAYTQYFGPGTRLTVL.

V gene TRBV5-1 combines with J gene TRBJ1-4; no reliable D call. This CDR3 is 16 amino acids long. V lost 2 bases to trimming and J lost 8 bases, with 19 bases between them. Germline lookup yields CDR1 SGHRS and CDR2 YFSETQ. The CDR3 region is CASSFLSTGSGEKLFF. CDR3 DNA sequence: TGCGCCAGCAGCTTCTTATCTACCGGTTCGGGGGAAAAACTGTTTTTT.

Here the CDR3 DNA reads TGTGCCAGCAGCTTAGCGGGGAGGGGCGGCACAGATACGCAGTATTTT. This codes for CASSLAGRGGTDTQYF. The chain links TRBV7-6 to TRBJ2-3; the match to TRBD2 covers 7 bases. Germline values: CDR1 SGHVS, CDR2 FNYEAQ. The CDR3 runs to 16 residues. The V gene end was trimmed by 0 bases and the J gene end by 1 base; junction bases not matched to a gene: 4.

V usage is TRBV5-1 and J usage is TRBJ1-6; D possibly corresponds to TRBD1 (5 bases). Germline V lookup: CDR1 SGHRS, CDR2 YFSETQ. V was trimmed by 4 bases and J by 5 bases, leaving 10 bases between them. The CDR3 is 14 amino acids. The CDR3 DNA is TGCGCCAGCAGCGGGGGGACGAATAATTCACCCCTCCACTTT. Translated: CASSGGTNNSPLHF.

The chain is built from TRBV7-9 and TRBJ1-1; a possible D gene is TRBD1 (5 bases). The germline gives CDR1 SEHNR, CDR2 FQNEAQ (reference sequence). Between the trimmed V and J ends, which lost 0 bases and 6 bases, there was a span of 8 bases. This CDR3 is 13 amino acids long. The CDR3 region has the DNA TGTGCCAGCAGCTTAGCAGGGGCCGCTGAAGCTTTCTTT. Protein: CASSLAGAAEAFF.

The chain couples TRBV7-3 to TRBJ2-1, with 7 bases matching TRBD1. The V gene end was trimmed by 3 bases and the J gene end by 6 bases; junction bases not matched to a gene: 20. CDR3 length: 19 residues. Germline V gene lookup returns CDR1 SGHTA and CDR2 FQGTGA. CDR3 nucleotides: TGTGCCAGCAGCTTGAGTACAGGGGATTGGCTCCGGCGAGGCAATGAGCAGTTCTTC. Its protein product is CASSLSTGDWLRRGNEQFF.

CDR3 loop: CSVEDRGGIEAFF. The CDR3 nucleotides read TGCAGCGTTGAAGATCGGGGGGGGATTGAAGCTTTCTTT. The chain carries TRBV29-1 and TRBJ1-1, with D possibly matching TRBD1 (5 bases). The CDR3 has 13 amino acids. The germline gives CDR1 SQVTM, CDR2 ANQGSEA. Trimming stripped 0 bases from V and 7 bases from J, with 12 bases between.

The rearrangement uses TRBV7-6 and TRBJ1-2; tentative D call: TRBD1 (6 bases). V was cut by 4 bases and J by 8 bases, with 14 bases left in between. This CDR3 region has 13 residues. Per the germline V gene, CDR1 is SGHVS and CDR2 is FNYEAQ. As DNA, the CDR3 is TGTGCCAGCAGCTCAACAGGGAACGGCGGCTACACCTTC. Translated: CASSSTGNGGYTF. Combining the CDR3 with reference TRBV7-6 and TRBJ1-2 gives the whole variable domain GAGVSQSPRYKVTKRGQDVALRCDPISGHVSLYWYRQALGQGPEFLTYFNYEAQQDKSGLPNDRFSAERPEGSISTLTIQRTEQRDSAMYRCASSSTGNGGYTFGSGTRLTVV.

The chain joins TRBV4-2 to TRBJ2-7; the D is unclear. The V gene lost 1 base and the J gene lost 2 bases, with 12 bases spanning the gap. Germline V gives CDR1 LGHNA, CDR2 YNFKEQ. The CDR3 extends over 15 amino acids. The CDR3 is CASSQGTASTYEQYF. CDR3 DNA sequence: TGTGCCAGCAGCCAAGGAACAGCTTCCACCTACGAGCAGTACTTC.

The gene calls are TRBV5-1 and TRBJ1-2; tentatively, D is TRBD1 (5 bases). CDR1 and CDR2 (germline): SGHRS, YFSETQ. V was shortened by 1 base and J by 5 bases, with 9 bases between the two germline ends. The CDR3 is made up of 13 amino acids. The CDR3 DNA follows: TGCGCCAGCAGCTTGTGGGGGGAGTATGGCTACACCTTC. Encoded protein: CASSLWGEYGYTF.

The chain has TRBV29-1 and TRBJ2-7, with D possibly being TRBD2 (7 bases). Deletions cut 6 bases from V and 2 bases from J, with 23 bases between. Looked up from germline, CDR1 is SQVTM and CDR2 is ANQGSEA. The CDR3 is 16 amino acids. CDR3 DNA: TGCAGCGTAGCGGGACGGTCGGGGGCCGCCCCCTACGAGCAGTACTTC. Encoded protein: CSVAGRSGAAPYEQYF.

V usage is TRBV14 and J usage is TRBJ2-3, with TRBD1 matching over 7 bases. The J segment lost 0 bases and the V segment lost 0 bases, leaving 6 bases of the junction unmatched. This CDR3 is built from 17 residues. The V gene's germline CDR1 is SGHDN and CDR2 FVKESK. The CDR3 DNA reads TGTGCCAGCAGCCAAGATATCAGGGGGTCCAGCACAGATACGCAGTATTTT. Translating gives CASSQDIRGSSTDTQYF.

The V gene is TRBV10-3, the J gene TRBJ1-5, with 7 bases fitting TRBD1. This CDR3 is 16 amino acids long. V gave up 10 bases and J gave up 6 bases; unmatched junction bases: 18. Germline loops: CDR1 ENHRY, CDR2 SYGVKD. The CDR3 nucleotides read TGTGCCACAGATTCGGACAGGCTCCTAAGGGGTCAGCCCCAGCATTTT. This sequence encodes CATDSDRLLRGQPQHF.

V and J are TRBV7-2 and TRBJ1-6; TRBD1 agrees at 7 bases. J was trimmed by 8 bases and V by 5 bases; bases with no gene match: 12. The CDR3 sequence is 16 residues long. Germline-derived CDR1 and CDR2 are SGHTA and FQGNSA. The CDR3 loop reads CASSPNLITGDSPLHF. The CDR3 DNA is TGTGCCAGCAGCCCCAACCTAATAACAGGGGATTCACCCCTCCACTTT.

V is TRBV5-5 and J is TRBJ2-2, with 7 positions matching TRBD1. The germline gives CDR1 SGHKS, CDR2 YYEKEE (reference sequence). Trimming took 4 bases from V and 1 from J; bases not matched to a gene: 4. The CDR3 covers 15 residues. The CDR3 reads CASSPGTVNTGELFF. CDR3 coding DNA: TGTGCCAGCAGCCCCGGGACAGTGAACACCGGGGAGCTGTTTTTT.

The genes are TRBV19 and TRBJ2-7; 8 nucleotides line up with TRBD1. V was pared by 6 bases and J by 3 bases, with 7 bases of the junction left unmatched. This CDR3 is 14 amino acids long. CDR1 is LNHDA, CDR2 SQIVND, per germline (reference sequence). In nucleotides, the CDR3 is TGTGCCAGTAGCGACAGGGGCCTCTACTACGAGCAGTACTTC. Translation: CASSDRGLYYEQYF.

CDR3 in amino acids: CASRFGGKNTEAFF. The CDR3 DNA is TGTGCCAGCAGATTTGGGGGGAAGAACACTGAAGCTTTCTTT. The chain is built from TRBV6-1 and TRBJ1-1; a possible D gene is TRBD1 (5 bases). The CDR3 is 14 residues long. Germline CDR1 is MNHNS and CDR2 is SASEGT. V gave up 6 bases and J gave up 1 base, with 12 bases separating them.